The 3 T cell receptor beta chains below were found in one sample sequenced in a study of blood T cell repertoires in COVID-19. Generated by immunoSEQ multiplex PCR, the TCRdb table keeps only in-frame clones and is missing some. The sample yields more than 70,000 clones, around 90% seen once. The sequenced sample was peripheral blood. Every receptor here comes from an elderly woman with acute or convalescent COVID-19.

This chain connects TRBV6-6 to TRBJ1-5, with 7 bases that match TRBD1. Germline loops: CDR1 MNHNY, CDR2 SVGAGI (reference sequence). The CDR3 is 14 residues long. The ends lost 6 bases at V and 3 bases at J; junction bases unmatched: 5. The CDR3 sequence: CASSLDRLNQPQHF. CDR3 sequence (DNA): TGTGCCAGCAGCCTGGACAGGCTCAATCAGCCCCAGCATTTT.

The rearrangement joins TRBV28 to TRBJ1-6; 9 bases match TRBD1. This CDR3 comprises 14 residues. The V and J ends lost 5 bases and 8 bases, in that order; junction bases with no gene match: 4. Germline V gene sequence: CDR1 MDHEN, CDR2 SYDVKM. The CDR3 coding sequence is TGTGCCAGCAGTACGGGACAGGGATATTCACCCCTCCACTTT. It specifies CASSTGQGYSPLHF.

This chain joins TRBV9 and TRBJ2-1, with 7 bases aligning to TRBD1. Per the germline V gene, CDR1 is SGDLS and CDR2 is YYNGEE. The CDR3 runs to 16 residues. The J segment lost 3 bases and the V segment lost 0 bases, leaving 6 bases of the junction unmatched. CDR3 coding DNA: TGTGCCAGCAGCGTAGCTCCGGCAGGGGGCTACAATGAGCAGTTCTTC. Amino acid sequence: CASSVAPAGGYNEQFF. The variable domain in full, with the rest retrieved from reference TRBV9 and TRBJ2-1, is DSGVTQTPKHLITATGQRVTLRCSPRSGDLSVYWYQQSLDQGLQFLIQYYNGEERAKGNILERFSAQQFPDLHSELNLSSLELGDSALYFCASSVAPAGGYNEQFFGPGTRLTVL.